Following are 2 T cell receptor beta chains from one sample sequenced in a study of CD8+ T cells in alopecia areata. TCR sequencing used cDNA made by reverse transcription of extracted RNA. Produced via immunoSEQ multiplex PCR; TCRdb's table is partial and in-frame only. The table includes around 190,000 clones, around 50% detected once. The sequenced sample was CD8+ T cells sorted from blood. The receptor source for this set is a human donor in good health.

In its sample, this clone was seen a few times. J is TRBJ1-1 and V is TRBV4-1; 7 positions agree with TRBD1. Germline values: CDR1 MGHRA, CDR2 YSYEKL. V trimming: 4 bases; J trimming: 6 bases; junction bases outside the gene matches: 8. The CDR3 loop spans 14 amino acids. This CDR3 reads CASSRGQVVAEAFF. CDR3 DNA: TGCGCCAGCAGCCGCGGACAGGTTGTTGCTGAAGCTTTCTTT.

This sequence joins TRBV2 and TRBJ2-3; D might be TRBD2 (5 bases). The CDR3 loop spans 14 amino acids. Germline V gene sequence: CDR1 SNHLY, CDR2 FYNNEI. V was cut by 6 bases and J by 5 bases, with 15 bases left in between. DNA of the CDR3: TGTGCCAGCAGGGAGCGGTCTCCAGAAGATACGCAGTATTTT. It encodes CASRERSPEDTQYF.